The 22 T cell receptor beta chains in this list originate from one sample, sequenced in a study of blood T cell repertoires in COVID-19. Libraries were prepared by immunoSEQ multiplex PCR; TCRdb keeps only in-frame clonotypes and omits some of them. This table has 310,000 or so clones, approximately 86% appearing once. Specimen: peripheral blood. These receptors were taken from a woman aged 25 to 39 who had recovered from COVID-19.

The chain joins TRBV13 to TRBJ2-7; D is ambiguous. Per germline, CDR1 PRHDT and CDR2 FYEKMQ (reference sequence). Between the trimmed V and J ends, which lost 0 bases and 0 bases, there was a span of 6 bases. CDR3 length: 14 residues. The CDR3 sequence: CASSLGQASYEQYF. The CDR3 DNA reads TGTGCCAGCAGCTTAGGCCAGGCCTCCTACGAGCAGTACTTC.

The rearrangement joins TRBV2 to TRBJ1-6; TRBD1 might be the D (6 bases). The CDR3 runs to 15 residues. V shed 6 bases and J shed 10 bases, with 19 bases lying between them. Germline V gene data show CDR1 as SNHLY and CDR2 as FYNNEI. CDR3 sequence: CASRRSQTTGSPLHF. CDR3 DNA: TGTGCCAGCAGGCGCTCCCAAACGACAGGCTCACCCCTCCACTTT.

This chain links TRBV6-5 with TRBJ1-5; D might be TRBD1 (5 bases). The CDR3 runs to 14 residues. Germline values: CDR1 MNHEY, CDR2 SVGAGI. Trimming removed 2 bases from V and 8 bases from J, with 13 bases in between. CDR3 sequence: CASSYRDSREPQHF. CDR3 DNA: TGTGCCAGCAGTTACCGGGACTCCCGGGAGCCCCAGCATTTT.

This chain links TRBV4-2 with TRBJ1-5; maybe TRBD1 (5 bases). The CDR3 spans 14 residues. V lost 1 base and J lost 7, with 11 bases in between. Germline V gives CDR1 LGHNA, CDR2 YNFKEQ. CDR3 in DNA: TGTGCCAGCAGCCAAGGAAAGGGGCGGCAGCCCCAGCATTTT. Amino acids: CASSQGKGRQPQHF.

The chain combines TRBV7-9 with TRBJ1-1; tentative D call: TRBD1 (6 bases). The germline gives CDR1 SEHNR, CDR2 FQNEAQ (reference sequence). The ends were cut back, 5 bases at V and 0 bases at J, with 13 bases in the middle. There are 15 residues in the CDR3. The CDR3 DNA is TGTGCCAGCAGCCCAGGGCACAGGGTGAACACTGAAGCTTTCTTT. This codes for CASSPGHRVNTEAFF.

This clone was observed once. The chain is built from TRBV5-1 and TRBJ2-3, with 15 bases aligning to TRBD2. The CDR3 length is 16 residues. CDR1 SGHRS and CDR2 YFSETQ come from the germline V gene. Trimming cost V 4 bases and J 4 bases; bases outside gene matches: 4. Written as DNA, the CDR3 is TGCGCCAGCAGCCCCGGGACTAGCGGGAGGTCAGATACGCAGTATTTT. Translating gives CASSPGTSGRSDTQYF.

The gene calls are TRBV19 and TRBJ2-5; perhaps TRBD2 as D (5 bases). V gave up 5 bases and J gave up 4 bases, with 11 bases separating them. The CDR3 loop spans 13 amino acids. Looked up from germline, CDR1 is LNHDA and CDR2 is SQIVND (reference sequence). The CDR3 coding sequence is TGTGCCAGTAGTCCCCGGGAAACAGAGACCCAGTACTTC. Protein sequence: CASSPRETETQYF.

The gene calls are TRBV5-6 and TRBJ1-6; 9 positions match TRBD1. The V and J ends lost 4 bases and 9 bases, in that order; junction bases with no gene match: 11. CDR3 size: 16 residues. The V gene's germline CDR1 is SGHDT and CDR2 YYEEEE. The CDR3 sequence is CASSRFHTGGFSPLHF. CDR3 DNA: TGTGCCAGCAGCCGTTTCCACACAGGGGGCTTTTCACCCCTCCACTTT.

V usage is TRBV14 and J usage is TRBJ2-2; 7 positions match TRBD1. V was clipped by 1 base and J by 1 base; unmatched bases: 6. CDR3 size: 17 residues. Per germline, CDR1 SGHDN and CDR2 FVKESK. DNA of the CDR3: TGTGCCAGCAGCCAAGTGAGGGGGCGAGGGAACACCGGGGAGCTGTTTTTT. This translates into CASSQVRGRGNTGELFF.

This chain joins TRBV18 and TRBJ1-1; 7 nucleotides match TRBD1. With 3 bases clipped from V and 10 bases from J, the junction kept 14 bases outside the gene matches. The CDR3 has 15 residues. The germline V gene has CDR1 KGHSH and CDR2 LQKENI. The CDR3: CASSPPGQARSVAFF. The DNA for the CDR3 is TGTGCCAGCTCACCGCCTGGACAGGCCCGAAGCGTAGCTTTCTTT.

This sequence joins TRBV10-3 and TRBJ2-7, with TRBD1 identical over 12 bases. Germline V gene lookup returns CDR1 ENHRY and CDR2 SYGVKD. V lost 9 bases and J lost 7; bases outside the gene matches: 7. The CDR3 extends over 13 amino acids. The CDR3 coding sequence is TGTGCCATAGCGGGACAGGGGGCGCAAGAGCAGTACTTC. It specifies CAIAGQGAQEQYF.

The chain couples TRBV3-1 (or the pseudogene TRBV3-2) to TRBJ2-7, with D possibly being TRBD1 (6 bases). The germline V gene encodes CDR1 LGHDT and CDR2 YNNKEL (reference sequence). The CDR3 length is 15 residues. V was trimmed by 1 base and J by 2 bases, leaving 12 bases between them. The CDR3 DNA sequence: TGTGCCAGCAGCCAAGTCCAGGGGAAGGCCTACGAGCAGTACTTC. Translation gives CASSQVQGKAYEQYF.

The gene calls are TRBV19 and TRBJ1-3; D gene unclear. The CDR3 is 11 residues long. Trimming took off 7 bases at V and 9 bases at J, with 10 bases between the two ends. Germline lookup yields CDR1 LNHDA and CDR2 SQIVND (reference sequence). For the CDR3, the DNA is TGTGCCAGTATGGCGGGGAGCACCATATATTTT. This gives the protein CASMAGSTIYF.

This rearrangement joins TRBV7-2 to TRBJ2-2, with 9 nucleotides matching TRBD1. The V and J ends lost 5 bases and 5 bases, in that order; junction bases with no gene match: 9. Per germline, CDR1 SGHTA and CDR2 FQGNSA. The CDR3 length is 16 residues. This CDR3 reads CASSLSGTGNTGELFF. CDR3 bases: TGTGCCAGCAGCCTGTCCGGGACAGGGAATACCGGGGAGCTGTTTTTT.

The genes are TRBV18 and TRBJ2-1; tentatively, D is TRBD2 (6 bases). V was cut by 3 bases and J by 7 bases, with 13 bases left in between. The CDR3 length is 14 residues. Germline CDR1 KGHSH, CDR2 LQKENI. The CDR3 DNA follows: TGTGCCAGCTCACCGGAGGCTAGCGAAAATGAGCAGTTCTTC. Its protein is CASSPEASENEQFF. The full variable domain, its missing parts supplied by reference TRBV18 and TRBJ2-1, is NAGVMQNPRHLVRRRGQEARLRCSPMKGHSHVYWYRQLPEEGLKFMVYLQKENIIDESGMPKERFSAEFPKEGPSILRIQQVVRGDSAAYFCASSPEASENEQFFGPGTRLTVL.

The rearrangement joins TRBV19 to TRBJ2-1, with 8 bases matching TRBD2. The germline CDR1 and CDR2 sequences are LNHDA and SQIVND (reference sequence). The CDR3 loop spans 19 amino acids. After removal of 1 base from V and 0 bases from J, the junction contained 11 bases not matched to a gene. In DNA form, the CDR3 reads TGTGCCAGTAGTATAGGAGGACTAGCAACCCTCAGCTCCTACAATGAGCAGTTCTTC. Translated, it gives CASSIGGLATLSSYNEQFF. Looking up the rest from reference TRBV19 and TRBJ2-1 gives the full variable domain: DGGITQSPKYLFRKEGQNVTLSCEQNLNHDAMYWYRQDPGQGLRLIYYSQIVNDFQKGDIAEGYSVSREKKESFPLTVTSAQKNPTAFYLCASSIGGLATLSSYNEQFFGPGTRLTVL.

The CDR3 sequence is CASSRGGGNTIYF. In nucleotides, the CDR3 is TGTGCCAGCAGCCGGGGAGGGGGAAACACCATATATTTT. This chain links TRBV14 with TRBJ1-3, with D unresolved. CDR1 and CDR2 (germline): SGHDN, FVKESK. The V end lost 4 bases, the J end lost 4 bases, and 8 bases lay between the germline ends. The CDR3 is made up of 13 amino acids.

The chain links TRBV4-1 to TRBJ2-1; 9 bases line up with TRBD2. Germline V gene sequence: CDR1 MGHRA, CDR2 YSYEKL. J was trimmed by 10 bases and V by 4 bases; bases with no gene match: 11. The CDR3 has 15 amino acids. The CDR3: CASSLIAGVVDEQFF. CDR3 nucleotides: TGCGCCAGCAGCCTTATAGCGGGAGTAGTTGACGAGCAGTTCTTC.

The chain recombines TRBV7-8 with TRBJ1-4; 10 bases line up with TRBD1. This CDR3 contains 17 residues. V lost 1 base, J lost 7 bases, and 9 bases stayed unmatched. The germline V gene encodes CDR1 SGHVS and CDR2 FQNEAQ. CDR3 loop: CASSLGLRGQGFEKLFF. CDR3 bases: TGTGCCAGCAGCTTAGGACTCCGGGGACAGGGGTTTGAAAAACTGTTTTTT.

The chain couples TRBV4-1 to TRBJ2-5; a possible D gene is TRBD2 (6 bases). This CDR3 comprises 16 residues. Germline CDR1 is MGHRA and CDR2 is YSYEKL. Between the trimmed V and J ends, which lost 1 base and 2 bases, there was a span of 14 bases. The CDR3: CASSQGSGSPQETQYF. The CDR3 DNA reads as TGCGCCAGCAGCCAAGGAAGCGGGTCACCTCAAGAGACCCAGTACTTC.

This sequence joins TRBV7-2 and TRBJ1-2; TRBD1 is a possible D gene (5 bases). V lost 5 bases to trimming and J lost 3 bases, with 13 bases between them. Germline V gives CDR1 SGHTA, CDR2 FQGNSA. This CDR3 comprises 14 residues. The CDR3, as DNA: TGTGCCAGCAGCGTAGTGACAGATCACTATGGCTACACCTTC. Protein: CASSVVTDHYGYTF.

This chain connects TRBV6-2 or TRBV6-3 to TRBJ2-4, with D possibly TRBD2 on 6 matching bases. The CDR3 length is 16 residues. V was pared by 3 bases and J by 8 bases, with 20 bases between. Germline CDR1 is MNHEY and CDR2 is SVGEGT. The CDR3 spells CASSYRREGLSDIQYF. CDR3 nucleotides: TGTGCCAGCAGTTATCGGCGGGAAGGGCTTTCGGACATTCAGTACTTC.